Following are 32 T cell receptor beta chains from one sample sequenced in a study of T cells in Graves' hyperthyroidism and ophthalmopathy. Amplified TCR beta CDR3 regions derived from RNA transcripts. An initial round of RT-PCR targeting the TCR CDR3 relied on the HTBI primer set. From the multiplex PCR reads, TCRdb called clonotypes with MiXCR, one entry per CDR3 protein. The sample has under 450,000 distinct CDR3 sequences, about a sixth seen once. Sample: blood. The origin of the receptors is a woman younger than 30 with Graves' hyperthyroidism.

This clonotype was counted at least ten times. This rearrangement joins TRBV6-5 to TRBJ1-3, with 8 bases aligning to TRBD1. The V gene end was trimmed by 0 bases and the J gene end by 4 bases; junction bases not matched to a gene: 5. Germline values: CDR1 MNHEY, CDR2 SVGAGI. This CDR3 has 16 amino acids. The CDR3 sequence: CASSYSLTGDGNTIYF. DNA for the CDR3: TGTGCCAGCAGTTACTCCTTGACAGGGGACGGAAACACCATATATTTT.

This clonotype came up many times. The chain couples TRBV5-1 to TRBJ2-2, with 8 positions matching TRBD2. This CDR3 contains 14 residues. CDR1 is SGHRS and CDR2 is YFSETQ in the germline V gene. J gave up 7 bases and V 1 base, and 3 bases lay outside the gene matches. DNA of the CDR3: TGCGCCAGCAGCTTGACTAGCGGAGGCGGGGAGCTGTTTTTT. The encoded protein is CASSLTSGGGELFF.

J is TRBJ2-2 and V is TRBV27, with a weak D call TRBD2 (5 bases). The V and J ends lost 2 bases and 3 bases respectively, with 10 bases between them. This CDR3 spans 15 amino acids. CDR1 and CDR2 from the germline V gene are MNHEY and SMNVEV (reference sequence). The CDR3 reads CASSLRGQYTGELFF. The DNA of the CDR3 is TGTGCCAGCAGTTTACGAGGGCAGTACACCGGGGAGCTGTTTTTT.

The chain is built from TRBV20-1 and TRBJ2-1, with D maybe TRBD1 (5 bases). V was clipped by 3 bases and J by 7 bases, with 16 bases between them. The CDR3 contains 14 residues. Germline lookup yields CDR1 DFQATT and CDR2 SNEGSKA (reference sequence). The CDR3 loop reads CSASSLAGNNEQFF. CDR3 coding DNA: TGCAGTGCTAGCAGCTTAGCAGGGAATAATGAGCAGTTCTTC.

This rearrangement joins TRBV29-1 to TRBJ1-1; no definite D call. The V gene lost 2 bases and the J gene lost 6 bases, with 13 bases spanning the gap. The length of the CDR3 is 13 residues. In germline, CDR1 is SQVTM, CDR2 ANQGSEA. The CDR3 region has the DNA TGCAGCGTTGAAATCGGGATTGGTGCTGAAGCTTTCTTT. Amino acids: CSVEIGIGAEAFF.

This clonotype was counted only a few times. The V and J genes are TRBV2 and TRBJ1-1; 8 bases match TRBD1. The junction had 5 bases not matched to a gene; V was cut back by 7 bases and J by 4 bases. This CDR3 has 13 residues. The germline V gene has CDR1 SNHLY and CDR2 FYNNEI. The CDR3 DNA follows: TGTGCCAGCACAGGAACAGGGGGCACTGAAGCTTTCTTT. Translating it yields CASTGTGGTEAFF.

The sample holds many counts of this clonotype. The V call is TRBV12-3 or TRBV12-4, the J call TRBJ1-2; TRBD1 might be the D (6 bases). The ends were cut back, 3 bases at V and 4 bases at J, with 12 bases in the middle. CDR3 size: 14 residues. CDR3 amino acids: CASSLVGQIYGYTF. The CDR3 region has the DNA TGTGCCAGCAGTTTGGTAGGACAGATCTATGGCTACACCTTC.

There are many counts of this clonotype. The rearrangement joins TRBV28 to TRBJ2-3; 8 bases agree with TRBD2. The CDR3 sequence is 17 residues long. The junction had 10 bases not matched to a gene; V was cut back by 3 bases and J by 2 bases. Germline V lookup: CDR1 MDHEN, CDR2 SYDVKM. The CDR3 DNA follows: TGTGCCAGCAGTTTTAGTATCGGGACTAGATTCACAGATACGCAGTATTTT. Amino acids: CASSFSIGTRFTDTQYF.

V gene TRBV15 combines with J gene TRBJ1-4; D possibly corresponds to TRBD1 (6 bases). The germline V gene has CDR1 LNHNV and CDR2 YYDKDF (reference sequence). Trimming took 0 bases from V and 5 from J, leaving 10 bases between them. The CDR3 covers 15 residues. CDR3: CATSRDRTENEKLFF. DNA of the CDR3: TGTGCCACCAGCAGAGATCGGACAGAAAATGAAAAACTGTTTTTT.

The chain has TRBV18 and TRBJ2-7, with 9 bases that match TRBD2. V lost 2 bases and J lost 3; bases outside the gene matches: 5. The CDR3 length is 15 residues. From germline, CDR1 is KGHSH and CDR2 LQKENI. CDR3 sequence (DNA): TGTGCCAGCTCACCAGCGAGCGGGGGGCTCTACGAGCAGTACTTC. Translation: CASSPASGGLYEQYF.

The V and J genes are TRBV7-2 and TRBJ2-5; D ambiguous. Trimming pared 5 bases from V and 4 bases from J, leaving 14 bases between. Per the germline V gene, CDR1 is SGHTA and CDR2 is FQGNSA. This CDR3 spans 14 amino acids. The CDR3 loop is CASSPRTEGETQYF. CDR3 sequence (DNA): TGTGCCAGCAGCCCGCGGACCGAAGGAGAGACCCAGTACTTC.

This clonotype was observed at least ten times. The J gene is TRBJ1-1, the V gene TRBV20-1; no firm D call. The V and J ends lost 2 bases and 3 bases respectively, with 4 bases between them. CDR1 and CDR2 from the germline V gene are DFQATT and SNEGSKA (reference sequence). CDR3 length equals 11 residues. In DNA, the CDR3 is TGCAGTGCTAGATCCTACACTGAAGCTTTCTTT. This encodes CSARSYTEAFF.

The count of this clonotype is one. The rearrangement links TRBV19 to TRBJ2-1; D is ambiguous. CDR3 length: 14 residues. Germline V CDR1 and CDR2: LNHDA, SQIVND (reference sequence). Trimming took off 1 base at V and 1 base at J, with 5 bases between the two ends. The CDR3, as DNA: TGTGCCAGTAGTATAGGGCTATCCTACAATGAGCAGTTCTTC. Protein sequence: CASSIGLSYNEQFF.

This clonotype was counted at least ten times. The chain employs TRBV11-2 and TRBJ2-2, with 10 bases lining up with TRBD2. This CDR3 is built from 18 residues. The V and J ends lost 3 bases and 5 bases, in that order; junction bases with no gene match: 12. Germline V lookup: CDR1 SGHAT, CDR2 FQNNGV. CDR3 region: CASSFPRGGLALTGELFF. The CDR3 region has the DNA TGTGCCAGCAGCTTCCCGAGGGGGGGACTAGCGCTGACCGGGGAGCTGTTTTTT.

In its sample, this clonotype was seen many times. The chain recombines TRBV4-2 with TRBJ2-3; TRBD2 aligns across 13 bases. CDR3 size: 15 residues. CDR1 is LGHNA, CDR2 YNFKEQ, per germline. V shed 3 bases, J shed 4 bases, and the junction held 1 base outside the gene matches. DNA for the CDR3: TGTGCCAGCAGCCAGGGGACTAGCGGGGCAGATACGCAGTATTTT. Its translation is CASSQGTSGADTQYF.

V and J are TRBV28 and TRBJ1-2, with D possibly TRBD1 on 5 matching bases. V was trimmed by 4 bases and J by 2 bases, leaving 14 bases between them. This CDR3 has 15 residues. CDR1 and CDR2 from the germline V gene are MDHEN and SYDVKM. This CDR3 is CASSSLAGTNYGYTF. In DNA form, the CDR3 reads TGTGCCAGCAGTTCTTTGGCAGGGACGAACTATGGCTACACCTTC.

This clonotype was detected ten times or more. This sequence joins TRBV2 and TRBJ2-7, with D perhaps TRBD2 (5 bases). Trimming took off 8 bases at V and 4 bases at J, with 21 bases between the two ends. The CDR3 runs to 15 residues. Germline V lookup: CDR1 SNHLY, CDR2 FYNNEI. The CDR3 DNA sequence: TGTGCCAGCCTCCTTACGCCCTCGAGGGTTTACGAGCAGTACTTC. Amino acids: CASLLTPSRVYEQYF. Full variable domain (remainder filled in from reference TRBV2 and TRBJ2-7): EPEVTQTPSHQVTQMGQEVILRCVPISNHLYFYWYRQILGQKVEFLVSFYNNEISEKSEIFDDQFSVERPDGSNFTLKIRSTKLEDSAMYFCASLLTPSRVYEQYFGPGTRLTVT.

The sample holds many counts of this clonotype. The J gene is TRBJ2-3, the V gene TRBV2, with D possibly being TRBD1 (5 bases). Germline V gene data show CDR1 as SNHLY and CDR2 as FYNNEI. Between the trimmed V and J ends, which lost 5 bases and 1 base, there was a span of 13 bases. The CDR3 loop spans 15 amino acids. This CDR3 is CASSPGFKGTDTQYF. The DNA of the CDR3 is TGTGCCAGCAGTCCAGGGTTTAAGGGCACAGATACGCAGTATTTT.

The sample holds many counts of this clonotype. The chain employs TRBV25-1 and TRBJ2-7; weak D call: TRBD2 (6 bases). V was pared by 3 bases and J by 7 bases, with 10 bases between. This CDR3 is built from 12 residues. The germline CDR1 and CDR2 sequences are MGHDK and SYGVNS. CDR3 coding DNA: TGTGCCAGCAGTGATCCCCGGGGGGAGCAGTACTTC. This codes for CASSDPRGEQYF.

The table lists this clonotype with a few counts. The chain is built from TRBV7-9 and TRBJ2-1; 13 positions match TRBD2. The germline gives CDR1 SEHNR, CDR2 FQNEAQ (reference sequence). V was clipped by 2 bases and J by 6 bases; unmatched bases: 7. CDR3 length equals 17 residues. The CDR3 region is CASSLRRLAGGLNEQFF. The CDR3 DNA reads as TGTGCCAGCAGCTTACGCCGACTAGCGGGAGGACTCAATGAGCAGTTCTTC.

This clonotype was detected many times. The chain carries TRBV7-8 and TRBJ2-5; D remains ambiguous. Deletions cut 4 bases from V and 3 bases from J, with 12 bases between. CDR3 length equals 14 residues. Germline CDR1 and CDR2: SGHVS and FQNEAQ. CDR3 region: CASSSVSPKETQYF. The CDR3 nucleotides are TGTGCCAGCAGCTCCGTTAGCCCAAAAGAGACCCAGTACTTC.

The chain joins TRBV12-3 or TRBV12-4 to TRBJ1-1; D remains unclear. The CDR3 is 11 residues long. The V and J ends lost 7 bases and 10 bases respectively, with 13 bases between them. CDR3: CASTTGVLAFF. The CDR3 nucleotides read TGTGCCAGCACCACGGGTGTTCTAGCTTTCTTT.

At least ten counts were recorded for this clonotype. The V and J genes are TRBV10-3 and TRBJ2-5; perhaps TRBD2 as D (5 bases). The V and J ends lost 6 bases and 5 bases respectively, with 19 bases between them. The germline V gene has CDR1 ENHRY and CDR2 SYGVKD. The CDR3 runs to 15 residues. CDR3 residues: CAISSGLAGVETQYF. Written as DNA, the CDR3 is TGTGCCATCAGCTCAGGACTGGCTGGGGTGGAGACCCAGTACTTC.

In this sample, this clonotype turned up many times. The chain carries TRBV29-1 and TRBJ2-1; TRBD1 or TRBD2 may be the D gene (6 bases each). V was trimmed by 7 bases and J by 10 bases, leaving 23 bases between them. The germline CDR1 and CDR2 sequences are SQVTM and ANQGSEA. The CDR3 has 14 amino acids. Written as DNA, the CDR3 is TGCAGCGCTACCCTGTTGGAGGGGGTAAAAGAGCAGTTCTTC. Its protein is CSATLLEGVKEQFF.

Comments on this clonotype: One end of the junction fails to match germline, which may point to a read error. V usage is TRBV5-1 and J usage is TRBJ1-5, with D unresolved. This CDR3 region has 13 residues. Germline loops: CDR1 SGHRS, CDR2 YFSETQ. CDR3 DNA sequence: TGCGCCAGCAGCCCTGGCCCGAATCAGCCCCGGCATTTT. Translated: CASSPGPNQPRHF.

This clonotype was found many times. The J gene is TRBJ2-7, the V gene TRBV28, with 8 bases lining up with TRBD2. V dropped 3 bases and J dropped 0; count of bases not matched to a gene: 7. The CDR3 spans 16 residues. The germline gives CDR1 MDHEN, CDR2 SYDVKM. Written as DNA, the CDR3 is TGTGCCAGCAGTTTTACAGGACTAGCCCCCTCCTACGAGCAGTACTTC. It yields the protein CASSFTGLAPSYEQYF.

This clonotype has ten or more counts. CDR3 DNA: TGCGCCAGCAGCTTAGACGGAAGGACTAATGAAAAACTGTTTTTT. Translation: CASSLDGRTNEKLFF. The chain couples TRBV5-1 to TRBJ1-4; D call uncertain. CDR1 SGHRS and CDR2 YFSETQ come from the germline V gene. V gave up 2 bases and J gave up 2 bases, with 10 bases separating them. The CDR3 is 15 amino acids.

This clonotype was counted ten times or more. The V call is TRBV20-1, the J call TRBJ1-2, with D perhaps matching TRBD1 (5 bases). V lost 2 bases and J lost 4, with 14 bases in between. Germline-derived CDR1 and CDR2 are DFQATT and SNEGSKA (reference sequence). This CDR3 has 14 residues. Here the CDR3 reads CSARFGPGSYGYTF. The CDR3 region has the DNA TGCAGTGCTAGATTTGGGCCAGGGTCCTATGGCTACACCTTC.

The sample holds many counts of this clonotype. V usage is TRBV18 and J usage is TRBJ1-1, with a possible D match to TRBD1 (5 bases). Between the trimmed V and J ends, which lost 0 bases and 7 bases, there was a span of 18 bases. Germline V lookup: CDR1 KGHSH, CDR2 LQKENI. The CDR3 runs to 16 residues. CDR3 bases: TGTGCCAGCTCACCACCGGGACGGGGACGGAATAGTGAAGCTTTCTTT. Protein product: CASSPPGRGRNSEAFF.

This clonotype was recorded at least ten times. The chain joins TRBV2 to TRBJ2-7, with 10 bases fitting TRBD2. CDR1 and CDR2 (germline): SNHLY, FYNNEI. V was clipped by 8 bases and J by 3 bases; unmatched bases: 1. This CDR3 region has 12 residues. The CDR3 DNA reads TGTGCCAGCCGGACTAGCGGCTACGAGCAGTACTTC. This encodes CASRTSGYEQYF.

There are many counts of this clonotype. The chain carries TRBV6-1 and TRBJ2-1, with D perhaps TRBD2 (5 bases). The CDR3 consists of 18 residues. CDR1 and CDR2 from the germline V gene are MNHNS and SASEGT. Trimming stripped 7 bases from V and 8 bases from J, with 30 bases between. The CDR3 bases are TGTGCCAGCATCCCAACCTACCCGCAACTAGATTCGAAGGATGAGCAGTTCTTC. Translating gives CASIPTYPQLDSKDEQFF.

This clonotype showed up many times. This rearrangement joins TRBV24-1 to TRBJ2-2; TRBD2 might be the D (5 bases). CDR1 is KGHDR, CDR2 SFDVKD, per germline. The ends were cut back, 4 bases at V and 0 bases at J, with 11 bases in the middle. The CDR3 sequence is 16 residues long. The chain's CDR3 is CATSDSGGTNTGELFF. For the CDR3, the DNA is TGTGCCACCAGTGACTCAGGAGGAACGAACACCGGGGAGCTGTTTTTT.